This TCR beta chain came from a study of OX40 agonist ivuxolimab in advanced cancers. Across the whole study: In three patients, partial responses were observed, one with hepatocellular carcinoma and two with cutaneous melanoma.

Study-wide findings and caveats: Patients who responded partially at 0.1-3.0 mg/kg showed clonal expansion ranking among the lowest. With doses of 0.1 to 3.0 mg/kg, CD4+ and CD8+ blood T cells had undergone clonal expansion by week 6. Relative to CD4+, CD8+ T cells held more expanded clones on average.

A remark on this clone: As yet, its antigen is unknown.

Only in-frame clones appear in the TCRdb table, and some are missing; sequencing was by immunoSEQ multiplex PCR. The table has around 84,000 clones, around 92% seen once. The V end lost 3 bases, the J end lost 4 bases, and 18 bases lay between the germline ends. This CDR3 is built from 16 residues. Germline CDR1 is LGHNA and CDR2 is YSLEER. The rearrangement links TRBV4-3 to TRBJ2-5; D might be TRBD1 or TRBD2, each matching 5 bases. The sample consisted of CD4+ or CD8+ T cells sorted from blood, taken in a trial of the OX40 agonist ivuxolimab. The receptor was isolated from an adult with an advanced solid tumor such as melanoma, head and neck, liver or kidney cancer. CDR3 coding DNA: TGCGCCAGCAGCCAGGTATTGTTGGGACCTCTAGAGACCCAGTACTTC. Translating gives CASSQVLLGPLETQYF.